The rows below give T cell receptor beta chains drawn from one sample of a study of CD8 T cells in Susac syndrome. MiXCR, run by TCRdb on the immunoSEQ multiplex PCR reads, gives a single entry per CDR3 protein. The data contain roughly 130,000 distinct CDR3 sequences, approximately 95% of them singletons. The sample consisted of CD4+ T cells from PBMCs. The source is a human donor with multiple sclerosis. Both conserved end residues are part of each CDR3. The order of the fields is D gene, J gene, V gene, clone size, CDR3 DNA, CDR3 protein. D genes are given only for firm matches. Size is stated for part of the rows, as once, few or many counts, or as a class when the clone is expanded.

>-|TRBJ1-2|TRBV7-2|once
TGTGCCAGCAGCTTAACGGCAGCGGACTATGGCTACACCTTC
CASSLTAADYGYTF
>-|TRBJ2-1|TRBV9|-
TGTGCCAGCAGCGCACCCCTTAGCGGAGGTGAGCAGTTCTTC
CASSAPLSGGEQFF
>-|TRBJ1-5|TRBV7-2|-
TGTGCCAGCAGCTTATGGGCGGATCAGCCCCAGCATTTT
CASSLWADQPQHF
>-|TRBJ2-3|TRBV30|-
TGTGCCTGGACCCGGGGCACAGATACGCAGTATTTT
CAWTRGTDTQYF
>TRBD2|TRBJ2-1|TRBV20-1|-
TGCAGTGCCACCAGGACTAGCGGGGGTAACAATGAGCAGTTCTTC
CSATRTSGGNNEQFF
>-|TRBJ2-5|TRBV6-6|-
TGTGCCAGCAGTTGGGCAGGGAAGGAGACCCAGTACTTC
CASSWAGKETQYF
>-|TRBJ2-2|TRBV20-1|-
TGCAGTGCTAGAGGGGCCCGGGGGAACACCGGGGAGCTGTTTTTT
CSARGARGNTGELFF
>TRBD2|TRBJ2-3|TRBV27|-
TGTGCCAGCAGTTCAGCATCGGGACTAGTCATGACAGATACGCAGTATTTT
CASSSASGLVMTDTQYF
>TRBD1|TRBJ1-5|TRBV7-9|-
TGTGCCAGCAGCGCAGGGACAGTCTATAGCAATCAGCCCCAGCATTTT
CASSAGTVYSNQPQHF
>TRBD1|TRBJ2-1|TRBV2|-
TGTGCCAGCAGTGAAGAAGCAGGGGGTTGGAATGAGCAGTTCTTC
CASSEEAGGWNEQFF
>TRBD2|TRBJ2-3|TRBV5-1|-
TGCGCCAGCAGCTCCTCGACTAGCGGGAGAACAGATACGCAGTATTTT
CASSSSTSGRTDTQYF
>-|TRBJ2-7|TRBV29-1|-
TGCAGCGTTGAAGGGGGACCTTACGAGCAGTACTTC
CSVEGGPYEQYF
>-|TRBJ2-2|TRBV29-1|-
TGCAGCGTTACTTCAGGGAGTCAGCACGGGGAGCTGTTTTTT
CSVTSGSQHGELFF
>-|TRBJ2-4|TRBV20-1|-
TGCAGTGCTAGAGAATTGGTCAGTAGTCTTTTAGCCAAAAACATTCAGTACTTC
CSARELVSSLLAKNIQYF
>-|TRBJ1-5|TRBV20-1|-
TGCAGTGCTAGAGATATGACAGCTAATCAGCCCCAGCATTTT
CSARDMTANQPQHF
>TRBD1|TRBJ1-5|TRBV7-2|-
TGTGCCAGCAGCCTGTCGACAGGGGGGCAGCCCCAGCATTTT
CASSLSTGGQPQHF
>TRBD1|TRBJ1-2|TRBV30|-
TGTGCCTGGAGTGTACTCGGGACAGGGCATGGCTACACCTTC
CAWSVLGTGHGYTF
>TRBD2|TRBJ2-7|TRBV12-3/TRBV12-4|-
TGTGCCAGCAGAAGCGGGGGGCACTCCTACGAGCAGTACTTC
CASRSGGHSYEQYF
>-|TRBJ2-3|TRBV27|-
TGTGCCAGCAGTCTATGGACAGCCACAGATACGCAGTATTTT
CASSLWTATDTQYF
>TRBD1|TRBJ1-5|TRBV28|-
TGTGCCAGCAGTTTCAGGGGGCCTAGCAATCAGCCCCAGCATTTT
CASSFRGPSNQPQHF
>TRBD2|TRBJ2-3|TRBV3-1|-
TGTGCCAGCAGCCAACCACTAGCGCGTAGCACAGATACGCAGTATTTT
CASSQPLARSTDTQYF
>-|TRBJ2-3|TRBV24-1|-
TGTGCCACCAGTGGGACGGGAGTCTCCGATACGCAGTATTTT
CATSGTGVSDTQYF
>-|TRBJ2-3|TRBV14|-
TGTGCCAGCAGCCAAGGATACGGGTACACAGATACGCAGTATTTT
CASSQGYGYTDTQYF
>TRBD2|TRBJ2-3|TRBV3-1|-
TGTGCCAGCAGCCAAGGACTAGCGGTAGATACGCAGTATTTT
CASSQGLAVDTQYF
>-|TRBJ2-3|TRBV27|-
TGTGCCAGCAACCTAAATAGGGTGAAAGGCACAGATACGCAGTATTTT
CASNLNRVKGTDTQYF
>-|TRBJ1-1|TRBV30|-
TGTGCCTGGAGGGACCGAGGGGGCACTGAAGCTTTCTTT
CAWRDRGGTEAFF
>TRBD1|TRBJ2-5|TRBV3-1|once
TGTGCCAGCAGCCTCGACAGGGTTCGAGAGACCCAGTACTTC
CASSLDRVRETQYF
>-|TRBJ2-1|TRBV19|-
TGTGCCAGTAGCCCCCCCGGGGCAGGGGAGGTCTTC
CASSPPGAGEVF
>TRBD1|TRBJ1-1|TRBV6-1|-
TGTGCCAGTAAACCGGGACAGGGTTTAAGGACTGAAGCTTTCTTT
CASKPGQGLRTEAFF
>TRBD2|TRBJ2-5|TRBV20-1|-
TGCAGTGCTAGAGCTCTAGCGGGAGGGTCGACTAAGACCCAGTACTTC
CSARALAGGSTKTQYF
>TRBD1|TRBJ2-7|TRBV6-1|once
TGTGCCAGCAGTGATCTCGGGACAGGGGGCTCCTACGAGCAGTACTTC
CASSDLGTGGSYEQYF
>TRBD1|TRBJ1-2|TRBV27|-
TGTGCCAGCAGTTCGATGGGGACAGAGCCTAACTATGGCTACACCTTC
CASSSMGTEPNYGYTF
>-|TRBJ2-7|TRBV25-1|-
TGTGCCAGCAGTGAATCAATGGGAGCAGGGTCTCTCGAGCAGTACTTC
CASSESMGAGSLEQYF
>-|TRBJ2-2|TRBV2|-
TGTGCCAGCAGTCTAGACGCCGGGGAGCTGTTTTTT
CASSLDAGELFF
>-|TRBJ2-5|TRBV12-3/TRBV12-4|once
TGTGCCAGCAGTTTTGTGGGGAGGGAGACCCAGTACTTC
CASSFVGRETQYF
>TRBD1|TRBJ2-1|TRBV3-1|-
TGTGCCAGCAGCCAAGTTCCAGGGGGCATGAATGAGCAGTTCTTC
CASSQVPGGMNEQFF
>TRBD1|TRBJ2-7|TRBV30|-
TGTGCCTGGAGTAAAGGACAGGGGGTTCACGAGCAGTACTTC
CAWSKGQGVHEQYF
>-|TRBJ2-7|TRBV29-1|-
TGCAGCGTTGCAAGGGGCAGTCGCTCCTACGAGCAGTACTTC
CSVARGSRSYEQYF
>-|TRBJ1-1|TRBV29-1|-
TGCAGCGTTGAAAAGGGGCGAGGCACTGAAGCTTTCTTT
CSVEKGRGTEAFF
>-|TRBJ1-3|TRBV9|-
TGTGCCAGCAGCGTTGGGGGGCCGTCAGGAAACACCATATATTTT
CASSVGGPSGNTIYF
>TRBD1|TRBJ2-5|TRBV29-1|-
TGCAGCGTTGATCATCCAGGGGGCGCGGGCCAAGAGACCCAGTACTTC
CSVDHPGGAGQETQYF
>TRBD2|TRBJ2-7|TRBV20-1|-
TGCAGTGCTAGGCCGCTAGCGGATCCGTACGAGCAGTACTTC
CSARPLADPYEQYF
>TRBD1|TRBJ2-7|TRBV20-1|-
TGCAGTGCTAGTCGCGGGACAGGGGCCTACGAGCAGTACTTC
CSASRGTGAYEQYF
>TRBD2|TRBJ2-1|TRBV16|-
TGTGCCAGCAGCCAATCAGGGACTAGCGGGATAACCCTCTACAATGAGCAGTTCTTC
CASSQSGTSGITLYNEQFF
>TRBD1|TRBJ1-1|TRBV29-1|-
TGCAGCGTCCTCATACTAAAAAGACAGGGTCCGAACACTGAAGCTTTCTTT
CSVLILKRQGPNTEAFF
>TRBD1|TRBJ2-6|TRBV27|-
TGTGCCAGCAGCACAGGGGGCGCTGGGGCCAACGTCCTGACTTTC
CASSTGGAGANVLTF
>TRBD1|TRBJ2-7|TRBV7-2|-
TGTGCCACGGGAGACAGGGGGCTGTACGAGCAGTACTTC
CATGDRGLYEQYF
>-|TRBJ1-1|TRBV20-1|-
TGCAGTGCTAGAGACCCGGCAAACCTAAAATCCACTGAAGCTTTCTTT
CSARDPANLKSTEAFF
>-|TRBJ1-4|TRBV3-1|-
TGTGCCAGCAGCCAAAGACAGACAACTAATGAAAAACTGTTTTTT
CASSQRQTTNEKLFF
>TRBD2|TRBJ2-3|TRBV2|-
TGTGCCAGCAGTGCCACTAGCGGGGGACCTACCAGCACAGATACGCAGTATTTT
CASSATSGGPTSTDTQYF
>TRBD1|TRBJ2-3|TRBV12-5|-
TGTGCTAGTGGTTGGCCGGCGACAGGGCCCTACGCGCAGTATTTT
CASGWPATGPYAQYF
>TRBD2|TRBJ2-1|TRBV28|-
TGTGCCAGCAGAGGGGGGGGACTAGCGGGCGCTGAGCAGTTCTTC
CASRGGGLAGAEQFF
>-|TRBJ1-4|TRBV3-1|once
TGTGCCAGCAGCCAAGAGGGGGCAGGACTGTTTTTT
CASSQEGAGLFF
>-|TRBJ2-1|TRBV18|-
TGTGCCAGCTCACCCCCTTCTACATACAATGAGCAGTTCTTC
CASSPPSTYNEQFF
>-|TRBJ1-1|TRBV5-4|few
TGTGCCAGCAGCTCGCGCCGGGGAGCTTTCTTT
CASSSRRGAFF
>TRBD1|TRBJ1-1|TRBV2|-
TGTGCCAGCAGCCTAGGACAGGGCAGAAACACTGAAGCTTTCTTT
CASSLGQGRNTEAFF
>-|TRBJ2-3|TRBV28|-
TGTGCCAGCAGCCCCAGTGGGGCAGATACGCAGTATTTT
CASSPSGADTQYF